This entry lists 7 T cell receptor beta chains sequenced from one sample in a study of blood T cell repertoires in COVID-19. Measured with immunoSEQ multiplex PCR; TCRdb has only the in-frame clones, and not every one. The profile shows some 400,000 clones, 87% of them singletons. Sequencing input: peripheral blood. These receptors all come from a woman in her sixties or seventies with COVID-19, enrolled during active disease.

This chain joins TRBV10-3 and TRBJ2-7; 9 nucleotides line up with TRBD2. CDR3 length equals 15 residues. The V and J ends lost 3 bases and 4 bases, in that order; junction bases with no gene match: 7. Germline V lookup: CDR1 ENHRY, CDR2 SYGVKD. The CDR3 DNA follows: TGTGCCATCAGTGATAGCGGGGGCAAACTATACGAGCAGTACTTC. It codes for CAISDSGGKLYEQYF.

The chain links TRBV19 to TRBJ2-1; D is ambiguous. Germline-derived CDR1 and CDR2 are LNHDA and SQIVND (reference sequence). This CDR3 contains 15 residues. Trimming shortened V by 6 bases and J by 2 bases, and 14 bases separated the two germline ends. CDR3 residues: CASSTAGWAYNEQFF. CDR3 bases: TGTGCCAGTAGCACCGCCGGGTGGGCCTACAATGAGCAGTTCTTC.

The V and J genes are TRBV29-1 and TRBJ1-1, with 10 bases matching TRBD1. J lost 4 bases, V lost 7 bases, and 3 bases had no gene match. Germline V gene sequence: CDR1 SQVTM, CDR2 ANQGSEA. The CDR3 length is 12 residues. Here the CDR3 reads CSADRGPTEAFF. The CDR3 DNA reads as TGCAGCGCCGACAGGGGGCCCACTGAAGCTTTCTTT.

The chain has TRBV3-1 (or the pseudogene TRBV3-2) and TRBJ1-6; tentatively, D is TRBD1 (6 bases). Looked up from germline, CDR1 is LGHDT and CDR2 is YNNKEL (reference sequence). The CDR3 sequence is 19 residues long. V shed 2 bases and J shed 7 bases, with 24 bases lying between them. The CDR3 here is CASSQFHRWDKVKNSPLHF. The CDR3 bases are TGTGCCAGCAGCCAATTTCACCGGTGGGACAAGGTCAAAAATTCACCCCTCCACTTT.

The V and J genes are TRBV6-5 and TRBJ2-7; 10 bases map to TRBD1. The germline CDR1 and CDR2 sequences are MNHEY and SVGAGI. V was clipped by 5 bases and J by 2 bases; unmatched bases: 6. The CDR3 length is 15 residues. In DNA, the CDR3 is TGTGCCAGCAGTATCGACAGGGGGCTCGCCTACGAGCAGTACTTC. Its translation: CASSIDRGLAYEQYF.

The CDR3 loop reads CASSPPSRSPLHF. CDR3 DNA sequence: TGTGCCAGCAGCCCTCCTTCTCGGTCACCCCTCCACTTT. The chain has TRBV3-1 (or the pseudogene TRBV3-2) and TRBJ1-6; no definite D call. This CDR3 comprises 13 residues. Germline CDR1 reads LGHDT; CDR2 reads YNNKEL (reference sequence). Deletions cut 4 bases from V and 10 bases from J, with 11 bases between.

This chain joins TRBV5-1 and TRBJ1-5; D uncertain. The length of the CDR3 is 14 residues. Germline V gene lookup returns CDR1 SGHRS and CDR2 YFSETQ. V lost 0 bases and J lost 3, with 7 bases in between. The CDR3 DNA sequence: TGCGCCAGCAGCTTGGGTCAGATCAATCAGCCCCAGCATTTT. Translated, it gives CASSLGQINQPQHF.